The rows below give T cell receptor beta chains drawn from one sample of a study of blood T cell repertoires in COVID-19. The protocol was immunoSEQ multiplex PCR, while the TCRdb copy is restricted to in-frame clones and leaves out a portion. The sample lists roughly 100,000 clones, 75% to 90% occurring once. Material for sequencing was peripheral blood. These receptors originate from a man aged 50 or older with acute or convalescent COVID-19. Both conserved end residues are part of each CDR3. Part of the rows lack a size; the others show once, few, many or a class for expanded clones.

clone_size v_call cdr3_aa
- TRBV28 CASTRDRDLTEAFF
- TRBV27 CASSPRTGSNQPQHF
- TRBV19 CASSTGTGNQPQHF
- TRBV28 CASSLFEGAISPLHF
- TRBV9 CASSVTGQGWDTGELFF
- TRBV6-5 CASKALAGGPQQFF
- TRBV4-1 CASSQVEGGGETQYF
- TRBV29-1 CSVRDRGSFAEAFF
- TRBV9 CASSRQTGTGAHEQYF
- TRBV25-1 CASSLGTTSPYEQYF
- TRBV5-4 CASSSRTSGGETQYF
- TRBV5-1 CASSLKGWDTNSPLHF
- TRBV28 CASVNGIGGAYEQYF
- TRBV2 CASRDGSEIEQFF
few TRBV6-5 CASRTGNTYEQYF
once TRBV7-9 CASSWTSGMVEQFF
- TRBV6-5 CASSPLVAGELFF
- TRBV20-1 CSASSPGTSGSYEQYF
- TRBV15 CATSRTSGSTDTQYF
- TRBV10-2 CASSDLGRSPLHF
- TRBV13 CASSPRGSGELFF
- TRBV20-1 CSAMVQVGAFF
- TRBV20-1 CSARLGVEQYF
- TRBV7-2 CASSIAGGFYEQYF
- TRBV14 CASSLRQGAGTQYF
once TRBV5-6 CASSRTSGSFGGRETQYF
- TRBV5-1 CASSLVGGQETQYF
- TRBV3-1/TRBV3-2 CASGKDTQYF
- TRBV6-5 CASSYARFNQPQHF
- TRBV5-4 CASSRLNLAGGTGELFF
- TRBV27 CASSQGQPNSPLHF
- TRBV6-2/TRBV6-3 CASSYPGEQGKDNEQFF
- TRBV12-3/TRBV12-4 CASIQNTEAFF
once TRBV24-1 CATSDRASDRGIYGYTF
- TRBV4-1 CASSQVGHRDYGYTF
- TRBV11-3 CASSFSGLTTNEKLFF
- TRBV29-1 CSVSIGGGGTEAFF
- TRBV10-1 CASSDSGSSYEQYF
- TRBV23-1 CASSQSREGNTEAFF
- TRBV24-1 CATSDLRDRGGLGTDTQYF
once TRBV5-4 CASSLTGLRTDTQYF
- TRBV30 CAWSSTEAQYF
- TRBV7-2 CASSLVGQHPNTEAFF
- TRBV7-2 CASRTAGGETQYF
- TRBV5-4 CASSQGQDYTF